This TCR beta chain was recorded in a study of T-cell reconstitution after alpha-beta-depleted transplantation in children. This CDR3 has 12 amino acids. V shed 2 bases and J shed 7 bases, with 12 bases lying between them. Germline CDR1 is DFQATT and CDR2 is SNEGSKA (reference sequence). Using unique molecular identifiers, the investigators prepared the TCRbeta library. TCRdb re-called the PCR reads with MiXCR, one entry per CDR3 protein. The data contain some 640,000 distinct CDR3 sequences, roughly 15% of them singletons. For this clonotype: A read error is possible here, since a much larger clone lies one base away.

The chain employs TRBV20-1 and TRBJ2-7; D perhaps matches TRBD1 (5 bases). This clonotype was obtained from a human donor who donated a stem cell graft to a child with acute myeloid leukemia. Here the sequenced sample was PBMCs from the stem cell graft donor, taken from the stem cell graft. CDR3 sequence (DNA): TGCAGTGCTAGACCGTCCAGGGAAGAGCAGTACTTC. This encodes CSARPSREEQYF.